The present entry profiles one T cell receptor (beta chain) with its context. Its cognate antigen is unknown. The CDR3 is 18 amino acids. CDR1 and CDR2 from the germline V gene are MGHRA and YSYEKL. V was shortened by 0 bases and J by 6 bases, with 21 bases between the two germline ends. The data were obtained in a study of Ad26.COV2.S vaccination and SARS-CoV-2 variants. Points from the study as a whole: Ad26.COV2.S recipients had broader spike-specific TCRs (P = 0.0014). Non-spike TCR breadth showed similarity between vaccine and placebo recipients.

Assay: immunoSEQ multiplex PCR; the TCRdb copy retains only in-frame clones and omits some. The repertoire holds about 440,000 clones, with 90% as singletons. Treatment reported: 19 received Ad26.COV2.S at low or high dose, single or two shots; about 5 received placebo; per-sample allocation not given. Material that was analyzed had been drawn on day 63 after the first vaccine or placebo injection. The TCR sequence derives from a person aged 18-60 years who received the Ad26.COV2.S COVID-19 vaccine or a placebo. The sample was peripheral blood, taken in a trial of Ad26.COV2.S vaccine versus placebo. The J gene is TRBJ2-1, the V gene TRBV4-1; possibly TRBD1 for D (6 bases). The CDR3 region has the DNA TGCGCCAGCAGCCAAGACCCCAATACAGGGAACCGGATCAATGAGCAGTTCTTC. This encodes CASSQDPNTGNRINEQFF.